The sequence of this T cell receptor (beta chain) was determined in a study of metastatic and nonmetastatic thyroid tumors. The wider study: From malignant and benign thyroid patients, repertoires in blood and in tumor or nodule tissue were compared.

All patients were treatment-naive before thyroid surgery. Study results and caveats: Malignant thyroid tumors reportedly had TCR beta diversity that was significantly higher than in benign nodules, in blood and tumor.

TCRdb called clones again from the PCR reads with MiXCR. The sample consists of some 55,000 clones, 20% of them appearing once. This clone was observed many times. The antigen is not known. A much larger clone differs by one base, so this may be a read error. Within the sample, other DNA sequences also encode this same CDR3. Germline-derived CDR1 and CDR2 are SGHTA and FQGNSA. CDR3 length: 17 residues. The chain recombines TRBV7-2 with TRBJ1-3, with a tentative D call TRBD1 (5 bases). The clonotype was recovered from a female donor with papillary thyroid cancer or a benign thyroid nodule (not recorded which). Some clones in this sample may be carry-over from other donors' samples. Sequenced sample: blood. The chain's CDR3 is CASRNCGARGSGNTIYF. In DNA form, the CDR3 reads TGCGCCAGCAGAAACTGCGGGGCGCGAGGCTCTGGAAACACCATATATTTT.